A single sample gave rise to the 12 T cell receptor beta chains below, sequenced in a study of beta chain features in type 1 diabetes. Study-wide findings and caveats: Shorter TCRB CDR3s, moderately but significantly so, were found in Type 1 diabetes patients in all four CD4+ subsets.

These TCRs' antigens remain unknown. Reverse transcribing all isolated RNA meant expressed TCRB transcripts were sequenced. The table came from immunoSEQ multiplex PCR; TCRdb's copy has only in-frame clones and leaves some out. The sample consists of hundreds of thousands of clones, more than 12% of them appearing once. Sample: naive CD4+ T cells from blood. These receptors came from a man younger than 35 with type 1 diabetes.

In its sample, this clone was seen a few times. The chain combines TRBV7-9 with TRBJ1-4, with 10 bases lining up with TRBD1. Germline V gene data show CDR1 as SEHNR and CDR2 as FQNEAQ (reference sequence). V shed 4 bases and J 5 bases; nucleotides not matched to a gene: 7. The CDR3 spans 16 residues. As DNA, the CDR3 is TGTGCCAGCAGCTATGGACAGGGGGTTGAGAATGAAAAACTGTTTTTT. Protein: CASSYGQGVENEKLFF.

This rearrangement joins TRBV29-1 to TRBJ2-1, with 9 bases fitting TRBD1. The germline V gene encodes CDR1 SQVTM and CDR2 ANQGSEA. J was trimmed by 6 bases and V by 6 bases; bases with no gene match: 6. This CDR3 is 13 amino acids long. The CDR3 bases are TGCAGCGTGGTGGACAGGGGAAGCAATGAGCAGTTCTTC. Translating it yields CSVVDRGSNEQFF.

The rearrangement links TRBV7-2 to TRBJ2-2; a possible D gene is TRBD1 (6 bases). The V end was cut by 4 bases, the J end by 6 bases, with 15 bases between. This CDR3 region has 15 residues. Germline V gene lookup returns CDR1 SGHTA and CDR2 FQGNSA. Written as DNA, the CDR3 is TGTGCCAGCAGCTCCGGGACAATAATTTCCGGGGAGCTGTTTTTT. Amino acids: CASSSGTIISGELFF.

This clone was seen a few times. The chain carries TRBV19 and TRBJ1-5, with D unresolved. Trimming pared 3 bases from V and 2 bases from J, leaving 11 bases between. The CDR3 sequence is 15 residues long. The germline gives CDR1 LNHDA, CDR2 SQIVND (reference sequence). DNA of the CDR3: TGTGCCAGTAGTATCGAGGCGACGGGCAATCAGCCCCAGCATTTT. Translated, it gives CASSIEATGNQPQHF.

This rearrangement joins TRBV25-1 to TRBJ2-3; TRBD1 matches 8 bases. This CDR3 contains 15 residues. The ends lost 3 bases at V and 5 bases at J; junction bases unmatched: 7. In germline, CDR1 is MGHDK, CDR2 SYGVNS. CDR3 DNA sequence: TGTGCCAGCAGTGAGGCAGGACAGGGTCGAGATACGCAGTATTTT. This codes for CASSEAGQGRDTQYF.

This chain joins TRBV7-9 and TRBJ1-2; D may be TRBD1 (5 bases). This CDR3 has 13 amino acids. Trimming shortened V by 2 bases and J by 4 bases, and 8 bases separated the two germline ends. Germline CDR1 reads SEHNR; CDR2 reads FQNEAQ (reference sequence). The CDR3 sequence: CASSLQGFYGYTF. DNA for the CDR3: TGTGCCAGCAGCTTACAGGGTTTCTATGGCTACACCTTC.

This clone was observed a few times. The CDR3 spells CASGDGVPGELFF. For the CDR3, the DNA is TGTGCCAGCGGAGATGGAGTGCCCGGGGAGCTGTTTTTT. The chain combines TRBV25-1 with TRBJ2-2; D is undetermined. Trimming left V 8 bases short and J 6 bases short, with 13 bases between. The CDR3 extends over 13 amino acids. Germline V gene lookup returns CDR1 MGHDK and CDR2 SYGVNS.

In this sample, this clone turned up a few times. Here the CDR3 DNA reads TGTGCCAGCAGCAAGGGGATTTGGGGTCGCTCCTACAATGAGCAGTTCTTC. It encodes CASSKGIWGRSYNEQFF. V and J are TRBV21-1 and TRBJ2-1. TRBV21-1 is assigned pseudogene status. The CDR3 contains 17 residues.

In its sample, this clone was seen a few times. J is TRBJ2-1 and V is TRBV14; D is uncertain. The germline V and J ends were trimmed by 2 bases and 10 bases, with 9 bases remaining between them. This CDR3 comprises 12 residues. Germline V gives CDR1 SGHDN, CDR2 FVKESK. As DNA, the CDR3 is TGTGCCAGCAGCCAAAGGCGGACCGAGCAGTTCTTC. Its protein is CASSQRRTEQFF. The whole variable domain, filled in from reference TRBV14 and TRBJ2-1, reads EAGVTQFPSHSVIEKGQTVTLRCDPISGHDNLYWYRRVMGKEIKFLLHFVKESKQDESGMPNNRFLAERTGGTYSTLKVQPAELEDSGVYFCASSQRRTEQFFGPGTRLTVL.

This clone was detected only a few times. The chain joins TRBV7-9 to TRBJ2-3, with 9 bases aligning to TRBD2. Germline CDR1 reads SEHNR; CDR2 reads FQNEAQ (reference sequence). The CDR3 is 16 residues long. The trim removed 4 bases at V and 8 bases at J, leaving 13 bases unmatched. CDR3 in amino acids: CASSSPGLAGQGTQYF. The DNA for the CDR3 is TGTGCCAGCAGCTCCCCGGGACTAGCAGGTCAAGGTACGCAGTATTTT.

J is TRBJ2-7 and V is TRBV5-1; 7 bases agree with TRBD1. Trimming took 2 bases from V and 0 from J; bases not matched to a gene: 5. CDR1 and CDR2 (germline): SGHRS, YFSETQ. This CDR3 comprises 15 residues. CDR3 nucleotides: TGCGCCAGCAGCTTAAACCGGGACAGCTCCTACGAGCAGTACTTC. Translating it yields CASSLNRDSSYEQYF.

This clone occurred a few times. V gene TRBV18 combines with J gene TRBJ2-1; 11 bases are a match to TRBD2. Germline V gene sequence: CDR1 KGHSH, CDR2 LQKENI. Trimming took 5 bases from V and 9 from J; bases not matched to a gene: 6. The CDR3 extends over 14 amino acids. DNA of the CDR3: TGTGCCAGCTCATTGACTAGCGGGGAGGCTGAGCAGTTCTTC. Amino acid sequence: CASSLTSGEAEQFF.